The TCR beta chain under discussion was sequenced for a study of cytomegalovirus exposure and HLA in healthy donors. General study points: TCR beta chain V- and J-gene trimming was linked, in a later analysis, to a missense variant in DCLRE1C.

CDR3 size: 14 residues. CDR1 and CDR2 (germline): SEHNR, FQNEAQ (reference sequence). V lost 4 bases, J lost 8 bases, and 17 bases lay in between. The PCR used 60 Vbeta and 13 Jbeta primers. The data were produced by immunoSEQ multiplex PCR, yet TCRdb's version contains in-frame clones alone and is incomplete. The sample yields 75,000 to 100,000 clones, roughly 79% seen once. Worth noting for this clone: Its antigen is not known.

J is TRBJ1-2 and V is TRBV7-9; tentatively, D is TRBD1 (5 bases). The sequencing sample was made of PBMCs. The clonotype comes from a man under 40 in good health and CMV-seronegative. CDR3 residues: CASSSWDSGLGYTF. CDR3 DNA: TGTGCCAGCAGCTCCTGGGACTCAGGGTTGGGCTACACCTTC.